A selection of T cell receptor beta chains follows, all from one sample in a study of blood T cell repertoires in COVID-19. Some clones are missing from TCRdb's copy, which holds only in-frame ones; the method was immunoSEQ multiplex PCR. Of 200,000 to 250,000 clones listed, 75% to 90% are singletons. Input material: PBMCs or T cells enriched from blood (not recorded which). Receptors originate from a woman in her 30s who had been exposed to COVID-19. Both conserved end residues are part of each CDR3. The order of the fields is V gene, J gene, clone size, D gene, CDR3 DNA, CDR3 protein. A D gene is named only where the DNA matches it firmly. The size field is filled for only some rows; it gives once, few, many or a size class.

TRBV24-1	TRBJ2-1	-	TRBD2	TGTGCCACCAGTGATTTTGGTGCGGGAACGGGAGGATACAATGAGCAGTTCTTC	CATSDFGAGTGGYNEQFF
TRBV5-1	TRBJ2-5	-	-	TGCGCCAGCGTTGAATCCCCAGCGGTAGAGACCCAGTACTTC	CASVESPAVETQYF
TRBV3-1/TRBV3-2	TRBJ1-1	-	-	TGTGCCAGCAGCCAGGCAGGGAGGAAGACTGAAGCTTTCTTT	CASSQAGRKTEAFF
TRBV27	TRBJ2-7	-	-	TGTGCCAGCAGTTTTGGTCGACAGAGCTCCTACGAGCAGTACTTC	CASSFGRQSSYEQYF
TRBV5-1	TRBJ2-7	-	-	TGCGCCAGCAGCTTGGGCGGGGCAGCTCGCTCCTACGAGCAGTACTTC	CASSLGGAARSYEQYF
TRBV30	TRBJ1-4	once	-	TGTGCCTTCTACCCCCCGGGGGTAGGTGAAAAACTGTTTTTT	CAFYPPGVGEKLFF
TRBV10-1	TRBJ2-1	-	-	TGCGCCAGCAGTGAGTCGCGGGGCGTAGCGGATGAGCAGTTCTTC	CASSESRGVADEQFF
TRBV6-5	TRBJ2-2	-	-	TGTGCCAGCAGTTTTGGGTACAGCACCGGGGAGCTGTTTTTT	CASSFGYSTGELFF
TRBV9	TRBJ2-1	-	-	TGTGCCAGCAGTTCAGGGCTCTTTAGTGAGCAGTTCTTC	CASSSGLFSEQFF
TRBV19	TRBJ1-2	-	-	TGTGCCAGTAGTATAATGGCAGGGGAATTAGATGGCTACACCTTC	CASSIMAGELDGYTF
TRBV3-1/TRBV3-2	TRBJ2-3	-	-	TGTGCCAGCGGATCGGGGGATACGCAGTATTTT	CASGSGDTQYF
TRBV6-5	TRBJ1-2	-	-	TGTGCCAGCAGTTACGGATTCCAGGGGAACTATGGCTACACCTTC	CASSYGFQGNYGYTF
TRBV5-1	TRBJ1-2	-	TRBD1	TGCGCCAGCAGCCTGTTAGGGACAGGGGTTGGCTACACCTTC	CASSLLGTGVGYTF
TRBV27	TRBJ2-1	-	TRBD2	TGTGCCAGCAGTCCCCTGGCCACGGGAGGCGCCTACAATGAGCAGTTCTTC	CASSPLATGGAYNEQFF
TRBV5-6	TRBJ1-5	-	-	TGTGCCAGCAGCCCAGGGGTTAGACAGCCCCAGCATTTT	CASSPGVRQPQHF
TRBV7-2	TRBJ2-1	-	TRBD2	TGTGCCAGCAGCGTAAGGACTAGCGGGCCAGCCAATGAGCAGTTCTTC	CASSVRTSGPANEQFF
TRBV7-9	TRBJ2-2	once	-	TGTGCCAGTACGGCGGCGTTGGACGGGGAGCTGTTTTTT	CASTAALDGELFF
TRBV5-6	TRBJ1-5	-	-	TGTGCCAGCAGCTCGAGGGCCAGGAACGGTCAGCCCCAGCATTTT	CASSSRARNGQPQHF
TRBV10-3	TRBJ1-1	-	-	TGTGCCATCAGCGGCGCAGGGGAGAACACTGAAGCTTTCTTT	CAISGAGENTEAFF
TRBV5-5	TRBJ2-6	-	-	TGTGCCAGCAGCAATCCCAGCTCTGGGGCCAACGTCCTGACTTTC	CASSNPSSGANVLTF
TRBV19	TRBJ1-2	once	-	TGTGCCAGTAGCATCCGGGAGAACTATGGCTACACCTTC	CASSIRENYGYTF
TRBV29-1	TRBJ1-3	-	TRBD1	TGCAGCGTTCAGACAGGGAACGCTGGAAACACCATATATTTT	CSVQTGNAGNTIYF
TRBV9	TRBJ2-2	-	-	TGTGCCAGCAGCGTATGGGGCGTTACCACCGGGGAGCTGTTTTTT	CASSVWGVTTGELFF
TRBV11-2	TRBJ1-2	-	-	TGTGCCAGCAGCTTAAGGGGAGGGGGGTATGGCTACACCTTC	CASSLRGGGYGYTF
TRBV28	TRBJ2-1	-	TRBD2	TGTGCCAGCAGTTTTCGCGGGAGGATGTTAAAGCAGTTCTTC	CASSFRGRMLKQFF
TRBV30	TRBJ2-5	-	TRBD1	TGTGCCTGGAGCCTGGGACAGGGGGTGACAGAGACCCAGTACTTC	CAWSLGQGVTETQYF
TRBV2	TRBJ2-2	-	TRBD2	TGTGCCAGCAGTGAAGCCTCGGCGGGAGTGAACACCGGGGAGCTGTTTTTT	CASSEASAGVNTGELFF
TRBV28	TRBJ2-7	-	TRBD1	TGTGCCAGCAGCCTATCCGGGACAGCACCCTACGAGCAGTACTTC	CASSLSGTAPYEQYF
TRBV18	TRBJ2-1	-	TRBD2	TGTGCCAGCTCATTTGGACTAGCGGCCTATTTAAATGAGCAGTTCTTC	CASSFGLAAYLNEQFF
TRBV3-1/TRBV3-2	TRBJ2-2	-	-	TGTGCCAGCAGCCAAGGTGGAGGGAGAGGGGCCGGGGAGCTGTTTTTT	CASSQGGGRGAGELFF
TRBV12-3/TRBV12-4	TRBJ1-1	-	TRBD1	TGTGCCAGCTGGACAGGGAATGAAGCTTTCTTT	CASWTGNEAFF
TRBV6-5	TRBJ2-7	-	TRBD2	TGTGCCAGCGGGACTAGCGGGATCTACGAGCAGTACTTC	CASGTSGIYEQYF
TRBV9	TRBJ1-4	-	TRBD1	TGTGCCAGCAGCTCTAGCCGTACCGGGACAGGGGGTGAAAAACTGTTTTTT	CASSSSRTGTGGEKLFF
TRBV10-2	TRBJ2-5	-	-	TGCGCCAGCGGGGGACTCCCGATCACCCAGTACTTC	CASGGLPITQYF
TRBV27	TRBJ2-3	few	-	TGTGCCAGCAGTGAACACTATAGCACAGATACGCAGTATTTT	CASSEHYSTDTQYF
TRBV7-9	TRBJ1-2	-	TRBD1	TGTGCCAGCAGCTCCCCTTTAGGGGGCATCGACTATGGCTACACCTTC	CASSSPLGGIDYGYTF
TRBV5-5	TRBJ2-1	-	TRBD1	TGTGCCAGCAGCTTGGTTCAGGGGGTCTACAATGAGCAGTTCTTC	CASSLVQGVYNEQFF
TRBV2	TRBJ2-2	-	TRBD2	TGTGCCAGCAGACCGCCGAGCGGGAGGGCCACCGGGGAGCTGTTTTTT	CASRPPSGRATGELFF
TRBV30	TRBJ2-7	once	-	TGTGCCTGGAAATTTAGCGCCTACGAGCAGTACTTC	CAWKFSAYEQYF
TRBV5-1	TRBJ1-2	-	-	TGCGCCAGCAGCAGCCCCGGGGCCAGGGGCCACTACACCTTC	CASSSPGARGHYTF
TRBV5-5	TRBJ2-7	-	-	TGTGCTAGCAGCTTCCGGGACCCCGCCGGGGGCTCCTACGAGCAGTACTTC	CASSFRDPAGGSYEQYF
TRBV9	TRBJ2-2	-	-	TGTGCCAGCAGCGTAGCAAGCGCCCCGAACACCGGGGAGCTGTTTTTT	CASSVASAPNTGELFF
TRBV28	TRBJ2-4	-	-	TGTGCCAGCGCAGAAACACCCAAAAACATTCAGTACTTC	CASAETPKNIQYF
TRBV11-2	TRBJ2-3	-	TRBD2	TGTGCCAGCAGCTTAAGGGGTGGCGGGGGGAGCACAGATACGCAGTATTTT	CASSLRGGGGSTDTQYF
TRBV6-5	TRBJ1-6	-	-	TGTGCCAGCATAAAGGGAGGTAATTCACCCCTCCACTTT	CASIKGGNSPLHF
TRBV29-1	TRBJ2-3	many	-	TGCAGCGTTGGGTTCAGAGCGGATAGCACAGATACGCAGTATTTT	CSVGFRADSTDTQYF